These 6 T cell receptor beta chains were all obtained from the same sample, sequenced in a study of cytomegalovirus exposure and HLA in healthy donors. Primers: 60 Vbeta forward and 13 Jbeta reverse. TCRdb keeps only in-frame clones here, not all; method: immunoSEQ multiplex PCR. Of about 210,000 clones listed, 82% are singletons. Sequenced sample: PBMCs. These TCRs come from a man aged 35 to 55 in good health and CMV-seropositive.

This clone appeared a few times. The V gene is TRBV25-1, the J gene TRBJ1-1; no firm D call. This CDR3 comprises 12 residues. Germline V gene lookup returns CDR1 MGHDK and CDR2 SYGVNS. Trimming cost V 5 bases and J 10 bases, with 14 bases left between them. CDR3 loop: CASSRLSGGAFF. CDR3 nucleotides: TGTGCCAGCAGTCGCCTATCCGGCGGAGCTTTCTTT.

The genes are TRBV7-6 and TRBJ2-7, with D possibly being TRBD1 or TRBD2 (5 bases each). The germline V gene encodes CDR1 SGHVS and CDR2 FNYEAQ. CDR3 length: 13 amino acids. V was clipped by 6 bases and J by 5 bases, with 14 bases between them. CDR3: CASSPDLGHEQYV. In nucleotides, the CDR3 is TGTGCCAGCAGTCCCGACCTGGGACACGAGCAGTACGTC.

This clone was observed a single time. The gene calls are TRBV5-4 and TRBJ2-6; no firm D call. The germline gives CDR1 SGHNT, CDR2 YYREEE (reference sequence). V was clipped by 3 bases and J by 1 base, with 8 bases between them. CDR3 size: 15 residues. CDR3 residues: CASSSPSSGANVLTF. CDR3 nucleotide sequence: TGTGCCAGCAGCTCCCCCTCGTCTGGGGCCAACGTCCTGACTTTC.

The V and J genes are TRBV5-1 and TRBJ1-2; weak D call: TRBD1 (5 bases). CDR3 size: 15 residues. With 0 bases removed from V and 1 base from J, the gap between germline ends came to 10 bases. Germline CDR1 reads SGHRS; CDR2 reads YFSETQ. The chain's CDR3 is CASSLVGDSNYGYTF. The CDR3, as DNA: TGCGCCAGCAGCTTGGTAGGGGATAGTAACTATGGCTACACCTTC.

This clone came up a few times. The chain has TRBV5-4 and TRBJ1-5; D is ambiguous. The CDR3 covers 15 residues. V was cut by 1 base and J by 4 bases, with 12 bases left in between. Germline CDR1 reads SGHNT; CDR2 reads YYREEE (reference sequence). The DNA for the CDR3 is TGTGCCAGCAGCTTGTATCCAGGCCAGAATCAGCCCCAGCATTTT. It translates to CASSLYPGQNQPQHF.

The V and J genes are TRBV1 and TRBJ1-1; the D segment call TRBD1 is taken from the table without a DNA check. TRBV1 is recorded as a pseudogene. The CDR3 length is 19 residues. Here the CDR3 DNA reads TGCACCAGCAGTCCCCCCACAGGGACAGGGGGCGACTGGGGCACTGAAGCTTTCTTT. This sequence encodes CTSSPPTGTGGDWGTEAFF.